One T cell receptor beta chain is described in this entry. In its sample, this clonotype was seen many times. Its antigen is still unknown. Per-base quality was not reported, and no clone a single base away is much larger than it. The sample is drawn from a study of CD8+CD57+ T cells in acquired aplastic anemia (dated by TCRdb to about 2018). A note on the overall study: A mean of 3.2 ug of DNA, ranging from about 0.19 to 27.4 ug, was extracted from sorted CD4+ and CD8+ cells. CD8+CD57+ expansion was defined as a frequency above the mean frequency observed in healthy subjects. The research as a whole found: Around 30 CD8+ CDR3 sequences were found in both patients and controls but appeared to be highly expressed in patients and within the immunodominant clones of the patients. Patients and healthy controls showed no significant difference in CD8+ Simpson's diversity (P=0.060).

From the cysteine through the phenylalanine, the CDR3 covers 14 amino acids. Just the 42-base CDR3 DNA is kept, in frame starting at base 1. Relative to germline, V is 0 bases shorter and J is 2 bases shorter, with 10 bases between their ends. CDR1 is given as DFQATT and CDR2 as SNEGSKA, both from the germline V gene (reference sequence). Genomic DNA was used as template for profiling of TCR beta VDJ combinations and CDR3 sequences. An Illumina HiSeq 2000 was used for TCR repertoire sequencing. From the authors' description of their analysis: TRBV/TRBJ rearrangement plots, CDR3 size and DJ length profiles, and Simpson's diversity index were used to assess repertoires. The immunodominant clone was defined as the most abundant DNA sequence in deep sequencing data. CDR3 amino acid sequences were checked for sharing between subjects and were compared against published repertoires and the VDJdb database. TCRdb handled the public reads itself, with Q25 trimming in fastp and clone calling in MiXCR, and kept productive beta chains. Each CDR3 protein appears once, grouped with its most common genes and DNA. TCRdb's processing, not the authors' own work, is the source of the V and J calls. This sample is represented by around 130,000 distinct CDR3 sequences; 45% to 60% of them were singletons. The top ten clonotypes cover about 29% of the sample.

The patients picked for sequencing were ones in whom flow cytometry had shown an expansion of CD8+CD57+ cells. Every patient had a diagnosis of severe acquired aplastic anemia based on International Study of Aplastic Anemia and Agranulocytosis and Camitta criteria. At the time blood was sampled, none of the patients had received any therapy. TCR repertoires of sorted CD4+ and CD8+ blood T cells from severe aplastic anemia patients and healthy subjects were deep-sequenced in the study. Patients were enrolled under clinicaltrials.gov protocols 00001620, 01623167, 00001397, 00071045, 00081523 and 00961064 in the USA. Ficoll-Paque density gradient centrifugation was used to isolate peripheral blood mononuclear cells. Before DNA extraction, CD4+ and CD8+ T cells were sorted by FACS or by magnetic beads.

Material: sorted CD4+, CD8+, or CD8+CD57+ T cells (not recorded which) from PBMCs. This sequence was found in a human donor with aplastic anemia. The V gene is TRBV20-1 and the J gene is TRBJ1-2; TRBD1 might be the D gene, on 5 matching bases. The nucleotide sequence is TGCAGTGCTAGAGAGATGCGGGACAACTATGGCTACACCTTC. Translated, it reads CSAREMRDNYGYTF.